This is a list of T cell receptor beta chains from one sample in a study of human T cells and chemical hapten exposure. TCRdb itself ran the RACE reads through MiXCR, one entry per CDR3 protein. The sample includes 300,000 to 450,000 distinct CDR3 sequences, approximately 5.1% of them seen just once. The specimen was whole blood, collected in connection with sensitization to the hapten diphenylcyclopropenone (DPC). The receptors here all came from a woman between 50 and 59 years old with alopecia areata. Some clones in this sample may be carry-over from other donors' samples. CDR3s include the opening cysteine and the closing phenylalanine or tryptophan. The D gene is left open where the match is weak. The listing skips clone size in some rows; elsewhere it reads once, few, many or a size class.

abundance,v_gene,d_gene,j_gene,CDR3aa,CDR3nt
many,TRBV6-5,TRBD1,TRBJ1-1,CASSTQGAFTEAFF,TGTGCCAGCAGCACACAGGGGGCCTTCACTGAAGCTTTCTTT
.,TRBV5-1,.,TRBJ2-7,CASSWPLTDPTYEQYF,TGCGCCAGCAGCTGGCCCCTGACAGATCCTACCTACGAGCAGTACTTC
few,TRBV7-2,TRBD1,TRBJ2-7,CASSRRWDRGYEQYF,TGTGCCAGCAGCCGCCGCTGGGACAGGGGATACGAGCAGTACTTC
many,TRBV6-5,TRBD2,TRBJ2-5,CASSTGGLASETQYF,TGTGCCAGCAGTACGGGGGGACTAGCGAGTGAGACCCAGTACTTC
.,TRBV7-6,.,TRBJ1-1,CASSLEGSAAFF,TGTGCCAGCAGCTTAGAGGGGTCGGCAGCTTTCTTT
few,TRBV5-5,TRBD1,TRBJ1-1,CASSHGQGLNTEAFF,TGTGCCAGCAGCCACGGACAGGGGCTGAACACTGAAGCTTTCTTT
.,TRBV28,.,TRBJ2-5,CASSWGQGPETQYF,TGTGCCAGCAGTTGGGGGCAGGGTCCAGAGACCCAGTACTTC
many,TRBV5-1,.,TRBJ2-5,CASSQGFREETQYF,TGCGCCAGCAGCCAGGGTTTCCGGGAAGAGACCCAGTACTTC
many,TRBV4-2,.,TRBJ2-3,CASSQDSSTDTQYF,TGTGCCAGCAGCCAGGACTCTAGCACAGATACGCAGTATTTT
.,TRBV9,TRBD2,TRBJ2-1,CASSLEAGANEQFF,TGTGCCAGCAGCCTAGAAGCGGGAGCCAATGAGCAGTTCTTC
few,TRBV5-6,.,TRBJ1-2,CASSLDRAGGYTF,TGTGCCAGCAGCTTGGACAGGGCAGGTGGCTACACCTTC
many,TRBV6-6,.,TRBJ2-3,CASTIKGADTQYF,TGTGCCAGCACCATCAAAGGGGCAGATACGCAGTATTTT
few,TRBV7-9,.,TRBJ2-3,CASSSPTGGSTDTQYF,TGTGCCAGCAGCTCCCCAACCGGGGGAAGCACAGATACGCAGTATTTT
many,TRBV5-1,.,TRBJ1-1,CASSLSQSNTEAFF,TGCGCCAGCAGCTTGAGCCAGTCGAACACTGAAGCTTTCTTT
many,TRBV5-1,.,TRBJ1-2,CASSLGGEGYTF,TGCGCCAGCAGCTTGGGGGGCGAAGGCTACACCTTC
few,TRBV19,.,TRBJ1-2,CASSNLQGWYGYTF,TGTGCCAGTAGTAACCTACAGGGTTGGTATGGCTACACCTTC
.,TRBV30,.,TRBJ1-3,CAWSVRDPGNTIYF,TGTGCCTGGAGTGTAAGAGATCCTGGAAACACCATATATTTT
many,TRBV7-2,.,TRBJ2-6,CASSSQQRTAASYSGANVLTF,TGTGCCAGCAGCTCCCAGCAGAGGACAGCGGCATCCTACTCTGGGGCCAACGTCCTGACTTTC
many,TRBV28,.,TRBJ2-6,CATGLGAGANVLTF,TGTGCCACGGGTTTGGGGGCTGGGGCCAACGTCCTGACTTTC
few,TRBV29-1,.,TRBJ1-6,CSVVWDENSPLHF,TGCAGCGTTGTTTGGGACGAGAATTCACCCCTCCACTTT
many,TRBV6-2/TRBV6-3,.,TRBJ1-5,CASSTESRDWNQPQHF,TGTGCCAGCAGTACTGAGTCGAGGGACTGGAATCAGCCCCAGCATTTT
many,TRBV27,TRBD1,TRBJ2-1,CASVRTGEYNEQFF,TGTGCCAGCGTTAGGACAGGGGAATACAATGAGCAGTTCTTC
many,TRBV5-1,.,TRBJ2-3,CASSLERSSTDTQYF,TGCGCCAGCAGCTTGGAGCGATCTAGCACAGATACGCAGTATTTT
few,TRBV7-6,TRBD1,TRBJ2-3,CASRETTGGLDTQYF,TGTGCCAGCAGGGAAACGACAGGGGGCCTTGATACGCAGTATTTT
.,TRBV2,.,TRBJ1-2,CASSEGAPYGYTF,TGTGCCAGCAGTGAGGGGGCTCCCTATGGCTACACCTTC
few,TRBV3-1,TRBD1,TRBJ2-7,CASSFPGQGTYEQYF,TGTGCCAGCAGCTTCCCGGGACAGGGCACCTACGAGCAGTACTTC
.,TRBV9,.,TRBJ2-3,CASSPPASSSTDTQYF,TGTGCCAGCAGCCCCCCGGCTTCATCTAGCACAGATACGCAGTATTTT
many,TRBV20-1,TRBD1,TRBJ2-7,CSATQGTGPYEQYF,TGCAGTGCTACCCAAGGGACAGGGCCATACGAGCAGTACTTC
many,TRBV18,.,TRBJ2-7,CASSRTSPAYEQYF,TGTGCCAGCTCTCGTACTAGTCCCGCCTACGAGCAGTACTTC
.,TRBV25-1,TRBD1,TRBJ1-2,CASSESRGDYGYTF,TGTGCCAGCAGTGAATCCAGGGGGGACTATGGCTACACCTTC
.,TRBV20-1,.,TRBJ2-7,CSANRDNSYEQYF,TGCAGTGCTAATCGGGACAACTCCTACGAGCAGTACTTC